This TCR beta chain was profiled in a study of OX40 agonist ivuxolimab in advanced cancers. Study-level information: Intravenous ivuxolimab was administered to patients every 2 weeks at 0.01 to 10 mg/kg. Dose-escalation subjects each had hepatocellular carcinoma, melanoma, renal cell or head and neck cancer. Overall study findings and caveats: At doses 0.1 to 3.0 mg/kg, CD4+ and CD8+ clones expanded.

In this sample, this clone turned up once. As yet, its antigen is unknown. CDR3 length: 18 amino acids. The J segment lost 0 bases and the V segment lost 4 bases, leaving 9 bases of the junction unmatched. The germline V gene has CDR1 SGHVS and CDR2 FQNEAQ. The timepoints at which blood was sampled were baseline, cycle 4 day 1, and cycle 7 day 1. Sequenced by immunoSEQ multiplex PCR; TCRdb stores in-frame clones only, minus some. The sample includes 60,000 or so clones, approximately 90% seen only once; the top ten take approximately 5%. The receptor was isolated from an adult with an advanced solid tumor such as melanoma, head and neck, liver or kidney cancer. The chain employs TRBV7-8 and TRBJ1-5; 10 positions match TRBD1. The input for sequencing was CD4+ or CD8+ T cells sorted from blood, taken in a trial of the OX40 agonist ivuxolimab. CDR3 sequence: CASSSQTGGLVSNQPQHF. For the CDR3, the DNA is TGTGCCAGCAGCTCCCAGACAGGGGGCCTCGTTAGCAATCAGCCCCAGCATTTT.